Listed below are T cell receptor beta chains from one sample, sequenced in a study of identical twins. TCRdb fed the 5' RACE reads into MiXCR, producing one record per CDR3 protein. The data contain 500,000 to 600,000 distinct CDR3 sequences, 20% to 25% of them singletons. The same sample was also used in a study of T cells expressing NK-cell markers.

Sequenced: CD4+ T cells sorted from blood. These receptors were collected from a young woman in good health. The CDR3 runs from the conserved cysteine through the conserved F or W. A D gene is named only where the DNA matches it firmly. Not all rows give a size; the values are once, few, many and, for expanded clones, a class.

TRBV6-6	many	TRBJ2-3	NA	CASSEGISGTQYF	TGTGCCAGCAGCGAGGGGATCTCGGGTACGCAGTATTTT
TRBV5-1	few	TRBJ2-7	NA	CASSLKDGSYEQYF	TGCGCCAGCAGCCTAAAGGACGGATCCTACGAGCAGTACTTC
TRBV15	once	TRBJ2-7	NA	CATSRDPGALSYEQYF	TGTGCCACCAGCAGAGATCCAGGGGCCCTTTCCTACGAGCAGTACTTC
TRBV14	NA	TRBJ2-1	NA	CASSQDLWLNEQFF	TGTGCCAGCAGCCAAGATCTATGGTTGAATGAGCAGTTCTTC
TRBV6-1	NA	TRBJ1-1	NA	CASSVLFVGGDTEAFF	TGTGCCAGCAGTGTGCTTTTTGTGGGGGGGGATACTGAAGCTTTCTTT
TRBV5-1	once	TRBJ2-1	TRBD2	CACSLAWEGSHEQFF	TGCGCCTGCAGCTTGGCCTGGGAGGGATCCCATGAGCAGTTCTTC
TRBV7-9	NA	TRBJ1-1	TRBD1	CASSELDRGNTEAFF	TGTGCCAGCAGCGAATTGGACAGGGGAAACACTGAAGCTTTCTTT
TRBV20-1	NA	TRBJ2-2	NA	CSAGALVGGELFF	TGCAGTGCTGGGGCGCTAGTGGGCGGGGAGCTGTTTTTT
TRBV7-6	few	TRBJ2-1	TRBD2	CASSSRSGSQRNEQFF	TGTGCCAGCAGCTCCCGGAGCGGGAGTCAGCGCAATGAGCAGTTCTTC
TRBV5-1	NA	TRBJ2-7	NA	CASNSGTPSSYEQYF	TGCGCCAGCAATTCTGGGACGCCGAGCTCCTACGAGCAGTACTTC
TRBV5-5	few	TRBJ2-1	NA	CASSPLPHSYNEQFF	TGTGCCAGCAGCCCACTTCCACATTCCTACAATGAGCAGTTCTTC
TRBV12-3/TRBV12-4	few	TRBJ1-4	NA	CASSFSSQEEKLFF	TGTGCCAGCAGTTTCTCCAGTCAGGAGGAAAAACTGTTTTTT
TRBV6-1	few	TRBJ2-1	NA	CASSDEVWYNEQFF	TGTGCCAGCAGTGACGAGGTGTGGTACAATGAGCAGTTCTTC
TRBV15	NA	TRBJ1-1	NA	CATSRDNQNTEAFF	TGTGCCACCAGCAGAGATAACCAGAACACTGAAGCTTTCTTT
TRBV6-5	once	TRBJ2-1	TRBD2	CASSYCRWTSGPNEQFF	TGTGCCAGCAGTTACTGCAGGTGGACTAGCGGTCCCAATGAGCAGTTCTTC
TRBV3-1	NA	TRBJ1-1	NA	CASSQQAVGTEAFF	TGTGCCAGCAGCCAGCAGGCGGTAGGGACTGAAGCTTTCTTT
TRBV12-3/TRBV12-4	NA	TRBJ2-1	TRBD2	CASTKPRAGGHQEQFF	TGTGCCAGCACCAAACCCCGAGCGGGGGGGCACCAGGAGCAGTTCTTC